Sequencing of this TCR beta chain was carried out in a study of blood T cell repertoires in COVID-19. Across the whole study: Sites across the United States, Italy and Spain contributed samples from acute and convalescent COVID-19. T cells, B-cell-depleted T cells, or PBMCs supplied cDNA or gDNA.

Original methodology: By means of reference gene primer amplification, nucleated cell counts were estimated. Clones were sequenced by immunoSEQ multiplex PCR, and TCRdb holds only the in-frame ones, with some missing. V and J calls and clone size are copied from that table; D and trimming were computed from the DNA. The data contain around 100,000 clones, around four fifths of them singletons. V shed 3 bases and J shed 2 bases, with 10 bases lying between them. Germline CDR1 and CDR2: MGHDK and SYGVNS. The length of the CDR3 is 14 residues. This rearrangement joins TRBV25-1 to TRBJ1-2; D might be TRBD1 (5 bases). The material sequenced was peripheral blood. The TCR sequence derives from a woman in her seventies with acute or convalescent COVID-19. The CDR3 here is CASSDWTTNYGYTF. CDR3 sequence (DNA): TGTGCCAGCAGTGACTGGACAACCAACTATGGCTACACCTTC.